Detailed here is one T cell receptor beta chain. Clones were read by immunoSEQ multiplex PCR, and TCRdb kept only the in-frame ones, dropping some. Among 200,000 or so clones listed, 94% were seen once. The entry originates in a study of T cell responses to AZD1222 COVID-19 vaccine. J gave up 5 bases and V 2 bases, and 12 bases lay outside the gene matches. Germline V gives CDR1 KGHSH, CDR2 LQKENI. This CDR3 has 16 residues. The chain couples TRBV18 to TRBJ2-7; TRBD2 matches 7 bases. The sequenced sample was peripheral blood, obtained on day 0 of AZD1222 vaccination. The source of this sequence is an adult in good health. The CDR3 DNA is TGTGCCAGCTCACCATCTAGCGGAACGGCCCCCCACGAGCAGTACTTC. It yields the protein CASSPSSGTAPHEQYF.